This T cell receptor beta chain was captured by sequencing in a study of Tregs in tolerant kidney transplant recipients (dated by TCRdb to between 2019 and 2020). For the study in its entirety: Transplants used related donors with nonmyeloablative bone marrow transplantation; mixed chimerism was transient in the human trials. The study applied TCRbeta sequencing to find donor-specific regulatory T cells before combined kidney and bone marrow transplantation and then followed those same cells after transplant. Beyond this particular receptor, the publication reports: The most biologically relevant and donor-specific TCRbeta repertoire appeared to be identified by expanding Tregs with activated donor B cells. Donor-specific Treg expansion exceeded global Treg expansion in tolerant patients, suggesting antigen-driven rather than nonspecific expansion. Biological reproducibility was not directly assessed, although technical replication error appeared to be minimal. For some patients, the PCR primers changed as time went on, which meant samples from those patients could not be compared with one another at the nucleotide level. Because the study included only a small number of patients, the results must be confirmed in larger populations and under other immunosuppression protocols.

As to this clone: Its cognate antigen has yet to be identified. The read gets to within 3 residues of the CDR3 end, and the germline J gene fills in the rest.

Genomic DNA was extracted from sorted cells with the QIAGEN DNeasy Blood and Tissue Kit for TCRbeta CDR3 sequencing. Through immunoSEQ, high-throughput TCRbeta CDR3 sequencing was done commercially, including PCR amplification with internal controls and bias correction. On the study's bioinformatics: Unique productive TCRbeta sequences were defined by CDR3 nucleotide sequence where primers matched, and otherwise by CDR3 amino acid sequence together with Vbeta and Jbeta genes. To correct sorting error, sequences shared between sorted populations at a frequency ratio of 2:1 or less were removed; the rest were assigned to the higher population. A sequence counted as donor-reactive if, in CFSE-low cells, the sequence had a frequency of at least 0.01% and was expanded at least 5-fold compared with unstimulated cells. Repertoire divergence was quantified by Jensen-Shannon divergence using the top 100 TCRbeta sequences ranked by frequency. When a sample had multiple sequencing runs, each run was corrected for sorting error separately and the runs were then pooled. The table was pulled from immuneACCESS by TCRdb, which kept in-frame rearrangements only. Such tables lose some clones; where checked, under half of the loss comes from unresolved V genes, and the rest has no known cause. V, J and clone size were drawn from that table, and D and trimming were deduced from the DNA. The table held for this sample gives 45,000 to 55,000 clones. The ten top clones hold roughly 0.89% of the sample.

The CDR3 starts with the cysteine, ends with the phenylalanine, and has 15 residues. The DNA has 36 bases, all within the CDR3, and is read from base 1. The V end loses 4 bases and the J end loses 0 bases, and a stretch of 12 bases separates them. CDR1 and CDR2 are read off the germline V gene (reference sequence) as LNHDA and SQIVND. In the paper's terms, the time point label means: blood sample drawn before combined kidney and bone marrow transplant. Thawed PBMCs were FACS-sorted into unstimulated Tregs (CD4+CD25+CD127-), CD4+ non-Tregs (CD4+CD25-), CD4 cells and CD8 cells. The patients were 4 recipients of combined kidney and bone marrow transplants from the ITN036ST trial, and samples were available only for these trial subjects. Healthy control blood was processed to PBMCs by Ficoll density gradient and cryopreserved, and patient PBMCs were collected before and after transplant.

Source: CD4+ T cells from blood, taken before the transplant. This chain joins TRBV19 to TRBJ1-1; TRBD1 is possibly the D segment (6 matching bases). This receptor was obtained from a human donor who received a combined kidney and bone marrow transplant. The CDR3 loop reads CASSTRTVMNTEAFF. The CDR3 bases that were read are TGTGCCAGTAGTACTCGGACAGTTATGAACACTGAA.